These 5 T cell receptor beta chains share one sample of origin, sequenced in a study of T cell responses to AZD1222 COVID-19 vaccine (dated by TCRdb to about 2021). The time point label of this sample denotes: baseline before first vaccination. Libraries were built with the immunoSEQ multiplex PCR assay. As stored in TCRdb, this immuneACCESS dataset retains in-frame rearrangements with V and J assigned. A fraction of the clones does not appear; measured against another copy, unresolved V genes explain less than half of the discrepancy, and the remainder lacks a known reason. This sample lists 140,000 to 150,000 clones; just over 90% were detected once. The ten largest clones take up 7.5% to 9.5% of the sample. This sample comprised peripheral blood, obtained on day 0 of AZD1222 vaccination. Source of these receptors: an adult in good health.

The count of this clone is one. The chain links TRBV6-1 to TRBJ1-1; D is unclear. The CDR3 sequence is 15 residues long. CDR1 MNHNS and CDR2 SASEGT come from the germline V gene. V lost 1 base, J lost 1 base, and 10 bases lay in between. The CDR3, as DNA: TGTGCCAGCAGTGAAGGGGAGGCGGGGAACACTGAAGCTTTCTTT. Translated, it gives CASSEGEAGNTEAFF.

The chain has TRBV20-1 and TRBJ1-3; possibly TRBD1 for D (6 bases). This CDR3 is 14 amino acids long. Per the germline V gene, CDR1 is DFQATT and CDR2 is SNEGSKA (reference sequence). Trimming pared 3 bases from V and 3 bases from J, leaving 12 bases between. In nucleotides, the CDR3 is TGCAGTGCTAGTTCCAGGGGTGGTGGAAACACCATATATTTT. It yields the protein CSASSRGGGNTIYF.

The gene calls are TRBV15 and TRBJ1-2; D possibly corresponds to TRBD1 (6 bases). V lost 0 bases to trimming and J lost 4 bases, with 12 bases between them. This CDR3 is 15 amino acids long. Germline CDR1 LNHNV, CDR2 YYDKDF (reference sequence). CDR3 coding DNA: TGTGCCACCAGCAGAGACCCACAGGGAACCTATGGCTACACCTTC. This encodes CATSRDPQGTYGYTF.

CDR3 bases: TGTGCCAGCAGTTATGTCTCAGGAAGAGGGGCCGGGGAGCTGTTTTTT. Its translation: CASSYVSGRGAGELFF. The J gene is TRBJ2-2, the V gene TRBV6-6; D could derive from TRBD1 or TRBD2 (5 bases each). Trimming removed 3 bases from V and 6 bases from J, with 17 bases in between. CDR1 and CDR2 from the germline V gene are MNHNY and SVGAGI (reference sequence). This CDR3 has 16 residues.

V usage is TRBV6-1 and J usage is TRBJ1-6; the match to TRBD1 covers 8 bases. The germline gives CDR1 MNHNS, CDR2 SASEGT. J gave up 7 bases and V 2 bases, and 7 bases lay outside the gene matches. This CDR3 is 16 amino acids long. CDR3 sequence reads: CASSEPPGGGNSPLHF. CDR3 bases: TGTGCCAGCAGTGAACCCCCAGGGGGCGGGAATTCACCCCTCCACTTT.